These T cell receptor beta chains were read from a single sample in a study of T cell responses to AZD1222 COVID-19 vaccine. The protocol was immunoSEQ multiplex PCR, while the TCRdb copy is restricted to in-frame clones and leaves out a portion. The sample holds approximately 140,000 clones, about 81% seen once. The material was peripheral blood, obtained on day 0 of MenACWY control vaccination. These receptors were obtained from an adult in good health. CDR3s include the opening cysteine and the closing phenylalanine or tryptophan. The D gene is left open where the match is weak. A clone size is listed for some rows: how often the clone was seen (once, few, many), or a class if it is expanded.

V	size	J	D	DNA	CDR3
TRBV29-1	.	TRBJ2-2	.	TGCAGCGCACGGGGAGGAAGTCCCGGGGAGCTGTTTTTT	CSARGGSPGELFF
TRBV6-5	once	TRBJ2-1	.	TGTGCCAGCGTTGAAACAGCCATGCCCAATGAGCAGTTCTTC	CASVETAMPNEQFF
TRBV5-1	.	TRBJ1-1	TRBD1	TGCGCCAGCAGCACCGGACAGGGAGGTGGGACTGAAGCTTTCTTT	CASSTGQGGGTEAFF
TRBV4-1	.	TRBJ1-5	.	TGCGCCAGCAGCCAAGGGTCGGGGGGGAGACAGCCCCAGCATTTT	CASSQGSGGRQPQHF
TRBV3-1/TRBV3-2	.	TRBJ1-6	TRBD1	TGTGCCAGCAGTAACAGGGGAAGCGGTTCACCCCTCCACTTT	CASSNRGSGSPLHF
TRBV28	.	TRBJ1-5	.	TGTGCCAGCAGCCCGGGGATGAGGACTCAGCCCCAGCATTTT	CASSPGMRTQPQHF
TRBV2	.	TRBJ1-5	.	TGTGCCAGCAGTGATAGCAATCAGCCCCAGCATTTT	CASSDSNQPQHF
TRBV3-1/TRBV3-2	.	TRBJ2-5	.	TGTGCCAGCAGCCAAGGGGAAGAGACCCAGTACTTC	CASSQGEETQYF
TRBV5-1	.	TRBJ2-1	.	TGCGCCAGCAGCTTTGGTAATGAGCAGTTCTTC	CASSFGNEQFF
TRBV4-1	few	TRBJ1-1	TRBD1	TGCGCCAGCAGCCAGTCGACAGGGTGGGGCACTGAAGCTTTCTTT	CASSQSTGWGTEAFF
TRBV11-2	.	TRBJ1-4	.	TGTGCCAGCAGCTTACGGGTGCTCAACGTTGGTGAAAAACTGTTTTTT	CASSLRVLNVGEKLFF
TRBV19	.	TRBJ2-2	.	TGTGCCAGTAGTAGCAGCGGATACACCGGGGAGCTGTTTTTT	CASSSSGYTGELFF
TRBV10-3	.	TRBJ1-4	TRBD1	TGTGCCATCAAGGGACAGGCAAATGAAAAACTGTTTTTT	CAIKGQANEKLFF
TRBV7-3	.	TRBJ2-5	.	TGTGCCAGCAGCTTAACCCAGGGGGAGACCCAGTACTTC	CASSLTQGETQYF
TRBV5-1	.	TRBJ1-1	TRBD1	TGCGCCAGCAGCCACAGACAGGGAGGGAAGACTGAAGCTTTCTTT	CASSHRQGGKTEAFF
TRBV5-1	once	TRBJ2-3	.	TGCGCCAGCAGCCCCCGGGGAGGGGGCGCCGATACGCAGTATTTT	CASSPRGGGADTQYF
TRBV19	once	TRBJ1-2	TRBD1	TGTGCCAGTAGCTATACTCGACAGGGGAACTATGGCTACACCTTC	CASSYTRQGNYGYTF
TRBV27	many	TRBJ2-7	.	TGTGCCAGCAGTTTTGTAGACACTCCCTACGAGCAGTACTTC	CASSFVDTPYEQYF
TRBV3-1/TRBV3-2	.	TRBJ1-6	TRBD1	TGTGCCAGCAGTAGGGGACAGCTGAATTCACCCCTCCACTTT	CASSRGQLNSPLHF
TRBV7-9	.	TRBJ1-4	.	TGTGCCAGCAGCTTGACAACAAGTTCTAATGAAAAACTGTTTTTT	CASSLTTSSNEKLFF
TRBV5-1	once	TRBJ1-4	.	TGCGCCAGCAGCTTGGCGGAGACAGCCGAAAATGAAAAACTGTTTTTT	CASSLAETAENEKLFF
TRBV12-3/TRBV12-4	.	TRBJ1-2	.	TGTGCCAGCAGCCTAGGGGCAGGGGCCGTTTACACCTTC	CASSLGAGAVYTF
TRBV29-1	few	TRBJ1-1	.	TGCAGCGTTGATAGGGGCCCGAAGGATGCTTTCTTT	CSVDRGPKDAFF
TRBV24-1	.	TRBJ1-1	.	TGTGCCACCAGTGGTTCCGTCGAGAACACTGAAGCTTTCTTT	CATSGSVENTEAFF
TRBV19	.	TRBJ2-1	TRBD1	TGTGCCAGTATCCCGACAGGGAGCTCCTACAATGAGCAGTTCTTC	CASIPTGSSYNEQFF
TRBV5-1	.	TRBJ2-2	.	TGCGCCAGCAGCTTGCACGAACTAGTTGACCCCGGGGAGCTGTTTTTT	CASSLHELVDPGELFF
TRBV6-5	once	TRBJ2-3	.	TGTGCCAGCAGCAGGGGCGGGGATACGCAGTATTTT	CASSRGGDTQYF
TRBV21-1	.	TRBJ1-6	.	TGTGCCAGCAGCACTCACCTGATTAAGGACCGGACAGCCGCAAATTCACCCCTCCACTTT	CASSTHLIKDRTAANSPLHF
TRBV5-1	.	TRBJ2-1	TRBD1	TGCGCCAGCAGCTTGGGACAGGGGGCCAACAATGAGCAGTTCTTC	CASSLGQGANNEQFF
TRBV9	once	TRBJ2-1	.	TGTGCCAGCAGCGTAGAGGGACAAACGATCAATGAGCAGTTCTTC	CASSVEGQTINEQFF
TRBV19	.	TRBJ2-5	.	TGTGCCAGTAGCGTCGACTGGATCCAAGAGACCCAGTACTTC	CASSVDWIQETQYF
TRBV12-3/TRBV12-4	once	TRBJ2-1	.	TGTGCCAGCAGTCCCCTCAATGAGCAGTTCTTC	CASSPLNEQFF
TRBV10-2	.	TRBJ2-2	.	TGCGCCAGCTCGGCGGTGAACACCGGGGAGCTGTTTTTT	CASSAVNTGELFF
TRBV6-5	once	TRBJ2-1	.	TGTGCCAGCAGCGCACTGGGGAGGCTTTTGTTCTTC	CASSALGRLLFF
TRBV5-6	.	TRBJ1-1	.	TGTGCCAGCAGCGACCGGGACCCCCGAGACACTGAAGCTTTCTTT	CASSDRDPRDTEAFF
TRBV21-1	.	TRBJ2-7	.	TGTGCCAGCAGTCTCCGGGGAGAACACGAGCAGTACTTC	CASSLRGEHEQYF
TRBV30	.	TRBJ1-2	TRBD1	TGTGCCTGGAGTCGACAGGGAAACTATGGCTACACCTTC	CAWSRQGNYGYTF
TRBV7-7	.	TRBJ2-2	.	TGTGCCAGCAGCCCCTCGGAAACCGGGGAGCTGTTTTTT	CASSPSETGELFF
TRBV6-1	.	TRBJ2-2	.	TGTGCCAGCACTGAAAGAGTCGGAACCCGGGAGCTGTTTTTT	CASTERVGTRELFF
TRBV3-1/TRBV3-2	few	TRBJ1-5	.	TGTGCCAGCAGCCAGGGTTACCAGAATAGCAATCAGCCCCAGCATTTT	CASSQGYQNSNQPQHF
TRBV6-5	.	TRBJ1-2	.	TGTGCCAGCAGTTACGACAGACGGGGCTACACCTTC	CASSYDRRGYTF
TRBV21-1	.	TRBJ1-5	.	TGTGCCAGCAGCATTCCGACAGAGTATAGCAATCAGCCCCAGCATTTT	CASSIPTEYSNQPQHF
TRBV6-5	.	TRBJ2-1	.	TGTGCCAGCAGGGCCACCTACAATGAGCAGTTCTTC	CASRATYNEQFF
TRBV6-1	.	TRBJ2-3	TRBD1	TGTGCCAGCAGTGAAAGGACACAGGGGCAGGTGACAGATACGCAGTATTTT	CASSERTQGQVTDTQYF
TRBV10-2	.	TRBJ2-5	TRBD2	TGCGCCAGCACTCTAGCGGGGGGGTTGGGAGAGACCCAGTACTTC	CASTLAGGLGETQYF
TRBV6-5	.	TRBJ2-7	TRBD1	TGTGCCAGCAGTTACTCGGGGGTACAGGGGGGATACGAGCAGTACTTC	CASSYSGVQGGYEQYF
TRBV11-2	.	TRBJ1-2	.	TGTGCCAGCACCTCCGCTCAGGGTGCCTATGGCTACACCTTC	CASTSAQGAYGYTF
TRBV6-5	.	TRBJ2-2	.	TGTGCCAGCAGTACCGGGCTTTACACCGGGGAGCTGTTTTTT	CASSTGLYTGELFF
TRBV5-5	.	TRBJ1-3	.	TGTGCCAGCAGCTTGACAGGGATTAGTGGAAACACCATATATTTT	CASSLTGISGNTIYF